Listed here are 4 T cell receptor beta chains from one sample, sequenced in a study of response to subunit inactivated influenza vaccine. TCRdb used MiXCR to reprocess the RT-PCR reads, holding one entry per CDR3 protein. The table lists roughly 780,000 distinct CDR3 sequences, under 20% of them singletons. Sequencing used PBMCs from blood, obtained approximately 5 days after vaccination. The source is a man aged 50-60 years who received an inactivated influenza vaccine.

The V call is TRBV4-1, the J call TRBJ1-5, with D perhaps TRBD1 (5 bases). V was cut by 1 base and J by 3 bases, with 13 bases left in between. The CDR3 spans 16 residues. CDR1 is MGHRA and CDR2 is YSYEKL in the germline V gene. CDR3 amino acids: CASSQVEGPPNQPQHF. CDR3 coding DNA: TGCGCCAGCAGCCAAGTGGAGGGGCCCCCCAATCAGCCCCAGCATTTT.

V is TRBV27 and J is TRBJ2-3; either TRBD1 or TRBD2 may supply D (6 bases each). Germline lookup yields CDR1 MNHEY and CDR2 SMNVEV (reference sequence). This CDR3 spans 16 amino acids. Trimming pared 2 bases from V and 3 bases from J, leaving 15 bases between. This chain's CDR3 is CASSLRGALGTDTQYF. In nucleotides, the CDR3 is TGTGCCAGCAGTTTAAGGGGGGCCCTGGGGACAGATACGCAGTATTTT.

In this sample, this clonotype turned up a few times. The genes are TRBV7-9 and TRBJ2-2; D gene ambiguous. The CDR3 spans 16 residues. Looked up from germline, CDR1 is SEHNR and CDR2 is FQNEAQ (reference sequence). V lost 4 bases and J lost 5, with 17 bases in between. The DNA for the CDR3 is TGTGCCAGCAGCTACCCATGGCAGCGAGGAACCGGGGAGCTGTTTTTT. Protein sequence: CASSYPWQRGTGELFF.

The chain has TRBV29-1 and TRBJ2-1; D perhaps matches TRBD1 (6 bases). Trimming pared 4 bases from V and 7 bases from J, leaving 14 bases between. Germline loops: CDR1 SQVTM, CDR2 ANQGSEA. The CDR3 has 13 amino acids. CDR3 DNA: TGCAGCGTTGGTGCAGGGGTTAGTAATGAGCAGTTCTTC. Residues: CSVGAGVSNEQFF.